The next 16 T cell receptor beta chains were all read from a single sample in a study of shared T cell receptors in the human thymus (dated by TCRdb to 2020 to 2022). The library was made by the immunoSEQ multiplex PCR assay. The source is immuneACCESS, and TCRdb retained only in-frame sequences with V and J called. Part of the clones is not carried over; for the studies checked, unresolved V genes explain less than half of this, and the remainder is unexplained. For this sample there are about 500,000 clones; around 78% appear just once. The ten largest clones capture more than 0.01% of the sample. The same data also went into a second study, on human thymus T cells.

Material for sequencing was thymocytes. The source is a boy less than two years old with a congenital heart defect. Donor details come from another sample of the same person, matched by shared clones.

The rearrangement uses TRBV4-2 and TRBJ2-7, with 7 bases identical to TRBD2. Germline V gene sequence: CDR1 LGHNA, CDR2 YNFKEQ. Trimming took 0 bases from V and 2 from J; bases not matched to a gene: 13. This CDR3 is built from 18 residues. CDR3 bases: TGTGCCAGCAGCCAAGAGAGCCCCGGGCGGGAGAGCCCCTACGAGCAGTACTTC. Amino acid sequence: CASSQESPGRESPYEQYF.

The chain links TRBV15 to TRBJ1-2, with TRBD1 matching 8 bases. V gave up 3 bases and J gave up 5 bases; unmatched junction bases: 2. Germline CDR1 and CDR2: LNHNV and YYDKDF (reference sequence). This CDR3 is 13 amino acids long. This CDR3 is CATSRRQGYGYTF. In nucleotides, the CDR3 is TGTGCCACCAGCAGGAGACAGGGGTATGGCTACACCTTC.

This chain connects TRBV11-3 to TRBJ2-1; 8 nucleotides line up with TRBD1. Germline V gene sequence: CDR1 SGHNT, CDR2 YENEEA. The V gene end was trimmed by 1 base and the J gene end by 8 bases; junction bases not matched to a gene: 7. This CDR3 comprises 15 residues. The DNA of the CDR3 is TGTGCCAGCAGCTTAGGGACAGGGTGGATGGATGAGCAGTTCTTC. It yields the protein CASSLGTGWMDEQFF.

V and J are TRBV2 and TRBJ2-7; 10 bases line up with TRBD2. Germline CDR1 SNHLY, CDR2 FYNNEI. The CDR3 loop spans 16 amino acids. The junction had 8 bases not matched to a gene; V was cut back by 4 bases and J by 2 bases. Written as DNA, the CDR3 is TGTGCCAGCAGTGCCCCACCTCTAGCGGGAGCCTACGAGCAGTACTTC. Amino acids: CASSAPPLAGAYEQYF.

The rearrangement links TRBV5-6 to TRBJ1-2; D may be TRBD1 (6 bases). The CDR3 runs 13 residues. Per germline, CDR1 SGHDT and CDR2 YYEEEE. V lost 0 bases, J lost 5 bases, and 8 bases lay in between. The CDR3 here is CASSLEGVYGYTF. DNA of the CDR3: TGTGCCAGCAGCTTGGAGGGGGTTTATGGCTACACCTTC.

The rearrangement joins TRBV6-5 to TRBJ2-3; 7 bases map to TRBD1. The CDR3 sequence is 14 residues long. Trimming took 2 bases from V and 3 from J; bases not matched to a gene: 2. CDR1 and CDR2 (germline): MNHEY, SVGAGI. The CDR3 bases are TGTGCCAGCAGTTACGCAGGGGGAACAGATACGCAGTATTTT. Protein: CASSYAGGTDTQYF.

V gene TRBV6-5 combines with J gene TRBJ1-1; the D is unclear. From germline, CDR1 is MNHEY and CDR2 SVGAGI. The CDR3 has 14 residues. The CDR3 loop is CGSQSGRRDTEAFF. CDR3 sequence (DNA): TGTGGCTCCCAATCGGGTCGCCGGGACACTGAAGCTTTCTTT.

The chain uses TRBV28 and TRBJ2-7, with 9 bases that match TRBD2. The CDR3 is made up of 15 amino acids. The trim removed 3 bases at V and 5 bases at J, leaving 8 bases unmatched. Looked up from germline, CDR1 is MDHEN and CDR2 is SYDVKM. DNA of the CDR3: TGTGCCAGCAGTTTTCGGTCTAGCGGGACCCACGAGCAGTACTTC. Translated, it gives CASSFRSSGTHEQYF.

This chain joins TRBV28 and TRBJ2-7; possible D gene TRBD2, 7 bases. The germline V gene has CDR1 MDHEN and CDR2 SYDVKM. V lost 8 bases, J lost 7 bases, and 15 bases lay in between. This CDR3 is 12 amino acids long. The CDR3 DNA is TGTGCCAGCGGTACGGGGGGCAGAGAGCAGTACTTC. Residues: CASGTGGREQYF.

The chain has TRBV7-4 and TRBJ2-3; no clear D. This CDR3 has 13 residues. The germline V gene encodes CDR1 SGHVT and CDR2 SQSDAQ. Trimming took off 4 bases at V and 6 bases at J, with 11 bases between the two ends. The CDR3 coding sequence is TGTGCCAGCAGCTCGCGGCGGTCGGATACGCAGTATTTT. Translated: CASSSRRSDTQYF.

In DNA, the CDR3 is TGTGCCAGCGGATTATCGGGAACAGCTCTGAACACTGAAGCTTTCTTT. Its translation: CASGLSGTALNTEAFF. The chain is built from TRBV2 and TRBJ1-1; D remains ambiguous. CDR1 is SNHLY, CDR2 FYNNEI, per germline. The CDR3 contains 16 residues. The germline V and J ends were trimmed by 8 bases and 0 bases, with 19 bases remaining between them. Complete variable domain (other parts from reference TRBV2 and TRBJ1-1): EPEVTQTPSHQVTQMGQEVILRCVPISNHLYFYWYRQILGQKVEFLVSFYNNEISEKSEIFDDQFSVERPDGSNFTLKIRSTKLEDSAMYFCASGLSGTALNTEAFFGQGTRLTVV.

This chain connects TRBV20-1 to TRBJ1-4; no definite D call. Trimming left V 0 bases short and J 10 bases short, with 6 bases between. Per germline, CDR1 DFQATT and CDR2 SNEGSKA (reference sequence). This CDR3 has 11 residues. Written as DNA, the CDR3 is TGCAGTGCTAGAGATGCGGGAAAACTGTTTTTT. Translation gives CSARDAGKLFF.

The CDR3 region is CASRLSGGGQTQYF. Written as DNA, the CDR3 is TGTGCCAGCAGACTTAGCGGGGGGGGCCAGACCCAGTACTTC. V is TRBV28 and J is TRBJ2-5; 11 bases line up with TRBD2. CDR1 is MDHEN and CDR2 is SYDVKM in the germline V gene. Losses at the gene ends were 6 bases for V and 6 bases for J; bases not matched to a gene: 6. CDR3 size: 14 residues.

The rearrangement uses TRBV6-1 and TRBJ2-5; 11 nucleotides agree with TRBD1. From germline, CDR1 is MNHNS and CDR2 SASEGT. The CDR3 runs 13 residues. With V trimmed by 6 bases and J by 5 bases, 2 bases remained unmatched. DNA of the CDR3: TGTGCCAGCAGGGACAGGGGGCCTGAGACCCAGTACTTC. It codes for CASRDRGPETQYF.

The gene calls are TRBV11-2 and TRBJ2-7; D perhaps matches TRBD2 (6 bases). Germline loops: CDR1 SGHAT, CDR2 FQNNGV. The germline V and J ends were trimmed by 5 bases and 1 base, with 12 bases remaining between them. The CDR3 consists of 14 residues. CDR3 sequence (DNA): TGTGCCAGCAGCCCACGACTAGTGTCCTACGAGCAGTACTTC. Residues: CASSPRLVSYEQYF.

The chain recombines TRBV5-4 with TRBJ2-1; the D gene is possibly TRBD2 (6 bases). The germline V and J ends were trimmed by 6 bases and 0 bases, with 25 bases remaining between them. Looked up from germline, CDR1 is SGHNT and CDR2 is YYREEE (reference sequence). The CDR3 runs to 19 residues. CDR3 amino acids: CASTLGASALPSSYNEQFF. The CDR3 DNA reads TGTGCCAGCACTCTAGGGGCTAGCGCGCTACCGAGCTCCTACAATGAGCAGTTCTTC.